Following are 7 T cell receptor beta chains from one sample sequenced in a study of CD8 T cells in ankylosing spondylitis. Regarding the study as a whole: Ankylosing spondylitis blood appeared to carry a characteristic TCR beta motif of under ten highly homologous variants.

MiXCR, applied by TCRdb to the 5' RACE reads, yields one record per CDR3 protein. This sample has approximately 440,000 distinct CDR3 sequences, with approximately 17% found just once. No cognate antigen is known for these TCRs. The source material was blood, either unsorted or a sorted T cell fraction (not recorded which). These receptors were obtained from a male donor with ankylosing spondylitis.

The chain recombines TRBV6-1 with TRBJ2-1, with TRBD2 matching over 7 bases. The CDR3 runs 16 residues. Germline V gene lookup returns CDR1 MNHNS and CDR2 SASEGT. V lost 6 bases to trimming and J lost 3 bases; unmatched junction nucleotides: 11. The CDR3: CASRTLRGDRYNEQFF. CDR3 bases: TGTGCCAGCAGAACACTTCGGGGGGACCGCTACAATGAGCAGTTCTTC.

This clonotype was observed a handful of times. The chain joins TRBV5-6 to TRBJ2-7, with D perhaps matching TRBD2 (7 bases). Germline V gene sequence: CDR1 SGHDT, CDR2 YYEEEE. This CDR3 region has 14 residues. The ends were cut back, 4 bases at V and 4 bases at J, with 15 bases in the middle. The DNA for the CDR3 is TGTGCCAGCAGCACCGTGGGGGGGCAGTACGAGCAGTACTTC. Translation: CASSTVGGQYEQYF.

V is TRBV25-1 and J is TRBJ2-6; D unresolved. This CDR3 has 15 residues. V was shortened by 6 bases and J by 2 bases, with 11 bases between the two germline ends. Per the germline V gene, CDR1 is MGHDK and CDR2 is SYGVNS. The CDR3 loop reads CASRPALAGANVLTF. The CDR3, as DNA: TGTGCCAGCAGACCAGCCCTTGCTGGGGCCAACGTCCTGACTTTC.

This clonotype was counted ten times or more. V and J are TRBV7-2 and TRBJ1-6; D is ambiguous. Deletions cut 5 bases from V and 5 bases from J, with 13 bases between. The V gene's germline CDR1 is SGHTA and CDR2 FQGNSA. The CDR3 contains 15 residues. The CDR3 region has the DNA TGTGCCAGCAGCCCGACTACCTCGAATAATTCACCCCTCCACTTT. It yields the protein CASSPTTSNNSPLHF.

V is TRBV6-5 and J is TRBJ2-7, with 11 bases matching TRBD2. V lost 0 bases to trimming and J lost 1 base; unmatched junction nucleotides: 11. There are 19 residues in the CDR3. From germline, CDR1 is MNHEY and CDR2 SVGAGI. The CDR3, as DNA: TGTGCCAGCAGTTACTCGAATAGGGCTAGCGGGAGGCTGTCCTACGAGCAGTACTTC. Amino acid sequence: CASSYSNRASGRLSYEQYF.

This sequence joins TRBV18 and TRBJ2-1; D perhaps matches TRBD1 (6 bases). Germline V gene lookup returns CDR1 KGHSH and CDR2 LQKENI. The CDR3 is made up of 13 amino acids. The V end lost 4 bases, the J end lost 10 bases, and 14 bases lay between the germline ends. The CDR3 is CASSRPDSNEQFF. The CDR3 DNA is TGTGCCAGCTCACGGCCGGACAGTAACGAGCAGTTCTTC.

CDR3 in amino acids: CSATHDRRETQYF. Here the CDR3 DNA reads TGCAGTGCTACGCACGATCGGCGAGAGACCCAGTACTTC. V gene TRBV20-1 combines with J gene TRBJ2-5; D unclear. Trimming cost V 4 bases and J 4 bases, with 13 bases left between them. Germline CDR1 reads DFQATT; CDR2 reads SNEGSKA (reference sequence). The CDR3 consists of 13 residues.